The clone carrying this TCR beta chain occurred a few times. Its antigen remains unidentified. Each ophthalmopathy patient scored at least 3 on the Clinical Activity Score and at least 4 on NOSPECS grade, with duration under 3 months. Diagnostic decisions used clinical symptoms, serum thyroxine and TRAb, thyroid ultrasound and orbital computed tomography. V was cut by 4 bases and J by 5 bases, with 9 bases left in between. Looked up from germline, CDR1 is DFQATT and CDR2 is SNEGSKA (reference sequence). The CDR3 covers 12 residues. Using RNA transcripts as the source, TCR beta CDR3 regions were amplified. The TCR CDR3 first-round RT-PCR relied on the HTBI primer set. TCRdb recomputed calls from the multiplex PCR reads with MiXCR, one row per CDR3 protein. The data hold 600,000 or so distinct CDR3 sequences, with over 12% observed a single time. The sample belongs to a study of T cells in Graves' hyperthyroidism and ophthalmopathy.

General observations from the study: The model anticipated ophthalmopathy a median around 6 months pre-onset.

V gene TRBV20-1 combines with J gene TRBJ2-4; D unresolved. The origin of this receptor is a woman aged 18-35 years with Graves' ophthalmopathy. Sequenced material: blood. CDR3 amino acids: CSATRDQNIQYF. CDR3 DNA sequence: TGCAGTGCTACGAGAGACCAAAACATTCAGTACTTC.